Presented here are 10 T cell receptor beta chains from one specimen sequenced in a study of blood T cell repertoires in COVID-19. Only in-frame clones appear in the TCRdb table, and some are missing; sequencing was by immunoSEQ multiplex PCR. The table records a few hundred thousand clones, about 80% of them present only once. Sequences were obtained from peripheral blood. The receptors originated from a man under 40 who had recovered from COVID-19.

This chain joins TRBV6-5 and TRBJ2-1; 9 bases fit TRBD1. CDR3 length equals 13 residues. The J segment lost 6 bases and the V segment lost 6 bases, leaving 3 bases of the junction unmatched. CDR1 and CDR2 from the germline V gene are MNHEY and SVGAGI. The CDR3 loop is CASRRDRVNEQFF. The CDR3 DNA reads as TGTGCCAGCAGGCGGGACAGGGTCAATGAGCAGTTCTTC.

This chain links TRBV2 with TRBJ2-3, with D unresolved. V gave up 6 bases and J gave up 0 bases, with 10 bases separating them. The CDR3 is made up of 14 amino acids. CDR1 SNHLY and CDR2 FYNNEI come from the germline V gene. The CDR3 DNA reads TGTGCCAGCAGCGTTAAGACTAGCACAGATACGCAGTATTTT. Amino acid sequence: CASSVKTSTDTQYF.

The chain combines TRBV28 with TRBJ2-7, with TRBD2 as a possible D gene (6 bases). Germline CDR1 MDHEN, CDR2 SYDVKM. The CDR3 length is 17 residues. The V end lost 4 bases, the J end lost 3 bases, and 22 bases lay between the germline ends. The CDR3 DNA follows: TGTGCCAGCAGTTCTTCTCGACTCGGGACGGGGGACTACGAGCAGTACGTC. This encodes CASSSSRLGTGDYEQYV.

This clone appeared a single time. V is TRBV12-2 and J is TRBJ2-7; no DNA check was done on the table's D call, TRBD1. TRBV12-2 is classified as a pseudogene. The length of the CDR3 is 22 residues. The DNA for the CDR3 is TGTGCAAGTCGCTCCGGGACAGCTCCTACGAGCAGTACGGACAGGGAGTCCTACGAGCAGTACTTC. Translated, it gives CASRSGTAPTSSTDRESYEQYF.

This chain uses TRBV28 with TRBJ1-6; possible D gene TRBD1, 5 bases. Per germline, CDR1 MDHEN and CDR2 SYDVKM. This CDR3 is 12 amino acids long. CDR3 amino acids: CAEGTGNSPLHF. DNA for the CDR3: TGTGCAGAGGGGACTGGGAATTCACCCCTCCACTTT.

The V gene is TRBV10-3, the J gene TRBJ1-1; 8 bases are shared with TRBD1. The germline gives CDR1 ENHRY, CDR2 SYGVKD. The CDR3 spans 13 residues. The V gene end was trimmed by 10 bases and the J gene end by 0 bases; junction bases not matched to a gene: 4. The CDR3 here is CATGQAVNTEAFF. The CDR3 DNA is TGTGCCACGGGACAGGCCGTGAACACTGAAGCTTTCTTT.

J is TRBJ2-2 and V is TRBV10-2, with 11 bases identical to TRBD2. This CDR3 contains 14 residues. Germline V gene data show CDR1 as WSHSY and CDR2 as SAAADI. Germline trimming cut 5 bases from V and 5 bases from J; bases unmatched to any gene: 1. CDR3 sequence reads: CASSTSGGTGELFF. The CDR3 nucleotides read TGCGCCAGCAGTACTAGCGGGGGAACCGGGGAGCTGTTTTTT.

The chain employs TRBV18 and TRBJ2-3; tentative D call: TRBD2 (6 bases). The V gene's germline CDR1 is KGHSH and CDR2 LQKENI. The CDR3 contains 16 residues. V dropped 2 bases and J dropped 0 bases, with 12 bases sitting between them. CDR3 bases: TGTGCCAGCTCACCAAGTCGGGGGTCGAGCACAGATACGCAGTATTTT. Translation: CASSPSRGSSTDTQYF.

The gene calls are TRBV7-9 and TRBJ1-1; D gene unclear. This CDR3 comprises 15 residues. V was trimmed by 1 base and J by 2 bases, leaving 11 bases between them. The germline V gene encodes CDR1 SEHNR and CDR2 FQNEAQ (reference sequence). CDR3: CASSLGTQYNTEAFF. In DNA, the CDR3 is TGTGCCAGCAGCTTAGGAACCCAGTATAACACTGAAGCTTTCTTT.

The V call is TRBV9, the J call TRBJ1-4; D not resolved. Trimming removed 3 bases at V and 0 bases at J, with 12 bases between. CDR1 is SGDLS and CDR2 is YYNGEE in the germline V gene. This CDR3 is 16 amino acids long. This CDR3 reads CASSAPSDATNEKLFF. CDR3 in DNA: TGTGCCAGCAGCGCCCCGAGTGATGCAACTAATGAAAAACTGTTTTTT. Looking up the rest from reference TRBV9 and TRBJ1-4 gives the full variable domain: DSGVTQTPKHLITATGQRVTLRCSPRSGDLSVYWYQQSLDQGLQFLIQYYNGEERAKGNILERFSAQQFPDLHSELNLSSLELGDSALYFCASSAPSDATNEKLFFGSGTQLSVL.